This TCR beta chain was identified in a study of blood T cell repertoires in COVID-19. Clones were sequenced by immunoSEQ multiplex PCR, and TCRdb holds only the in-frame ones, with some missing. The data contain around 160,000 clones, roughly 93% of them seen just once; the ten biggest clones take up about 2%. Germline V gene data show CDR1 as SGHKS and CDR2 as YYEKEE (reference sequence). Trimming took 4 bases from V and 10 from J; bases not matched to a gene: 10. The CDR3 runs to 15 residues. The chain couples TRBV5-5 to TRBJ1-6, with 8 bases matching TRBD1. The specimen was peripheral blood. The clonotype originates from a woman aged 60 to 75 with COVID-19, enrolled during active disease. The CDR3 here is CASSPDRAYVSPLHF. The DNA for the CDR3 is TGTGCCAGCAGCCCGGACAGGGCTTACGTATCACCCCTCCACTTT.